This T cell receptor (beta chain) came from a study of blood T cell repertoires in COVID-19. Looking at the study overall: Acute and convalescent COVID-19 samples came from the United States, Italy and Spain. Nucleic acid was either cDNA or gDNA, and it came from T cells, B-cell-depleted T cells, or PBMCs.

V was trimmed by 9 bases and J by 0 bases, leaving 23 bases between them. This CDR3 contains 17 residues. Per the germline V gene, CDR1 is SNHLY and CDR2 is FYNNEI. Assay: immunoSEQ multiplex PCR; the TCRdb copy retains only in-frame clones and omits some. The sample lists a few hundred thousand clones, around 90% occurring once. This TCR derives from a man aged 18 to 35 who had recovered from COVID-19. What was sequenced was peripheral blood. The V and J genes are TRBV2 and TRBJ1-1, with a possible D match to TRBD1 (5 bases). In DNA form, the CDR3 reads TGTGCCAGTTTGAACTCGGGGGGGAGCGGCATGAACACTGAAGCTTTCTTT. Its translation: CASLNSGGSGMNTEAFF.